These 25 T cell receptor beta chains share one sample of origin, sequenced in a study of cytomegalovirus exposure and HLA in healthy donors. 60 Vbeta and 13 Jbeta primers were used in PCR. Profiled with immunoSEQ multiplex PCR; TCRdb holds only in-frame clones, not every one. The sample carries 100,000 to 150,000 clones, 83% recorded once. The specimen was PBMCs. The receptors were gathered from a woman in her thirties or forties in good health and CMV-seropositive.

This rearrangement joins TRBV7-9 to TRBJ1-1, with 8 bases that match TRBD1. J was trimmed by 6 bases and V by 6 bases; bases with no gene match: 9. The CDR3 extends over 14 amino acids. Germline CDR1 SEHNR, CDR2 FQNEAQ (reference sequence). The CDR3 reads CASSGQGFSAEAFF. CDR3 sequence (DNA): TGTGCCAGCAGTGGACAGGGCTTTTCTGCTGAAGCTTTCTTT.

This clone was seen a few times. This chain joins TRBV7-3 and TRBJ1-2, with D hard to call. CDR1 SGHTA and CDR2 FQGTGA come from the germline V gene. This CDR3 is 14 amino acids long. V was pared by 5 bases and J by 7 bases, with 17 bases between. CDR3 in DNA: TGTGCCAGCAGCCCCGACGTTTCCCCAGGTGGCTACACCTTC. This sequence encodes CASSPDVSPGGYTF.

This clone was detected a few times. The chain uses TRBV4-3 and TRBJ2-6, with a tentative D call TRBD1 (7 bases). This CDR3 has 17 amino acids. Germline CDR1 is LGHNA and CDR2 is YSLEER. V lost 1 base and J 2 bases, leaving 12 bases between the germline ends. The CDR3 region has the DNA TGCGCCAGCAGCCAAGTAGGAGGGGGCCCTGGGGCCAACGTCCTGACTTTC. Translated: CASSQVGGGPGANVLTF.

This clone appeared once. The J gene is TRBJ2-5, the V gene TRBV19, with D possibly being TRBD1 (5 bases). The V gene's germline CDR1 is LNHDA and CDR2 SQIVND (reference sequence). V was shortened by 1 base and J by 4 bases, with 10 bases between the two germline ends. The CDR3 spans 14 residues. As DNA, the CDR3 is TGTGCCAGTAGTATAGGAGAAGGGGTAGAGACCCAGTACTTC. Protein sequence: CASSIGEGVETQYF. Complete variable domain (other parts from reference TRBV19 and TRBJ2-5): DGGITQSPKYLFRKEGQNVTLSCEQNLNHDAMYWYRQDPGQGLRLIYYSQIVNDFQKGDIAEGYSVSREKKESFPLTVTSAQKNPTAFYLCASSIGEGVETQYFGPGTRLLVL.

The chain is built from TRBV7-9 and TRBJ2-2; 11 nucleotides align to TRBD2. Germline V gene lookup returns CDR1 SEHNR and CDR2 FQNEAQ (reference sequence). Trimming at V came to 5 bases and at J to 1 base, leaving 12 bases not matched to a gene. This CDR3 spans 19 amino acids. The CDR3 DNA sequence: TGTGCCAGCAGCACTCCTAGCGGGAGGAAAGTAGGGAACACCGGGGAGCTGTTTTTT. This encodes CASSTPSGRKVGNTGELFF. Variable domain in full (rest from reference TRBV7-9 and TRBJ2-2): DTGVSQNPRHKITKRGQNVTFRCDPISEHNRLYWYRQTLGQGPEFLTYFQNEAQLEKSRLLSDRFSAERPKGSFSTLEIQRTEQGDSAMYLCASSTPSGRKVGNTGELFFGEGSRLTVL.

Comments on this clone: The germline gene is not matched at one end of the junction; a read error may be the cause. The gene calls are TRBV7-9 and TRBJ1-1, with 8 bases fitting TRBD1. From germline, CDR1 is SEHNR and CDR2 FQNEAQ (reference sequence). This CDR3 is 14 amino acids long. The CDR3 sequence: CSSSPQGGDTEAFF. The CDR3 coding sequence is TGTTCCAGCAGCCCACAGGGGGGGGACACTGAAGCTTTCTTT. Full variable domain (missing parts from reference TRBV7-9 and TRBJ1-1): DTGVSQNPRHKITKRGQNVTFRCDPISEHNRLYWYRQTLGQGPEFLTYFQNEAQLEKSRLLSDRFSAERPKGSFSTLEIQRTEQGDSAMYLCSSSPQGGDTEAFFGQGTRLTVV.

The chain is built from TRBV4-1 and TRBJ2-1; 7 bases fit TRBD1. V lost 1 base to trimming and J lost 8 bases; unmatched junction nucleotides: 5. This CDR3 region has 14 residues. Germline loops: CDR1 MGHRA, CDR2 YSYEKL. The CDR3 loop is CASSQGDSVYEQFF. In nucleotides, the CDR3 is TGCGCCAGCAGCCAAGGGGACAGCGTCTATGAGCAGTTCTTC.

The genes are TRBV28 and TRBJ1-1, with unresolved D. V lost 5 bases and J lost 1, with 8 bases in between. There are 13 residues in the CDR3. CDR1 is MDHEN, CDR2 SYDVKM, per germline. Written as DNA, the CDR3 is TGTGCCAGCAGTATAACGGGGAACACTGAAGCTTTCTTT. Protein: CASSITGNTEAFF.

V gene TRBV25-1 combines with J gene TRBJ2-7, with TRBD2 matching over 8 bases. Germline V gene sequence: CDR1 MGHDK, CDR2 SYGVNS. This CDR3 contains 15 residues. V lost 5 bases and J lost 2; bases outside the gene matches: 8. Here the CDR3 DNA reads TGTGCCAGCAGTAATAGCGGGGACCTAGCCTACGAGCAGTACTTC. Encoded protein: CASSNSGDLAYEQYF.

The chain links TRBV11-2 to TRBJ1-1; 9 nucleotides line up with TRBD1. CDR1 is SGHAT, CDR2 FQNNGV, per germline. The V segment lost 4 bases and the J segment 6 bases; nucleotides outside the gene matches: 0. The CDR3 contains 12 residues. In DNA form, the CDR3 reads TGTGCCAGCAGCTGGGACAGGGCTGAAGCTTTCTTT. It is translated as CASSWDRAEAFF.

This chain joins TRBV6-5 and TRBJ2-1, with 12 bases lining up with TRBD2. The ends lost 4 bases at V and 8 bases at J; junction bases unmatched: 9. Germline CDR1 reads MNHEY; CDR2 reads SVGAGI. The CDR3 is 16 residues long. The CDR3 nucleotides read TGTGCCAGCAGTTCTACTAGCGGGAGGATTGTCTATGAGCAGTTCTTC. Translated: CASSSTSGRIVYEQFF.

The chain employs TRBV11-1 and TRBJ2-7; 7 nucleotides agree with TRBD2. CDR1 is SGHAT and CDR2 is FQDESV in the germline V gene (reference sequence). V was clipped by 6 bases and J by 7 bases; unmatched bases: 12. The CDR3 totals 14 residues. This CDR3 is CASRAIAGAGEQYF. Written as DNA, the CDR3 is TGTGCCAGCAGAGCTATAGCGGGTGCTGGGGAGCAGTACTTC.

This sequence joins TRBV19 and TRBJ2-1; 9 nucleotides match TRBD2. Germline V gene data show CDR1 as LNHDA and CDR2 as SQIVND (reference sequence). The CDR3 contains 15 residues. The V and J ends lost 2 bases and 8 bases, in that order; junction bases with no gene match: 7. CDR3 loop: CASSIWVAGEDEQFF. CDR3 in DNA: TGTGCCAGTAGTATATGGGTAGCGGGAGAGGATGAGCAGTTCTTC.

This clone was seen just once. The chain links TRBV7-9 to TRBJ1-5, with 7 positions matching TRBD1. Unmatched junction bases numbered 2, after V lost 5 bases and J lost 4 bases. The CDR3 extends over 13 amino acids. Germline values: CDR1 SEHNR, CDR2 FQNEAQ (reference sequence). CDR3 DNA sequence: TGTGCCAGCAGCCCCAGGGGGAATCAGCCCCAGCATTTT. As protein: CASSPRGNQPQHF.

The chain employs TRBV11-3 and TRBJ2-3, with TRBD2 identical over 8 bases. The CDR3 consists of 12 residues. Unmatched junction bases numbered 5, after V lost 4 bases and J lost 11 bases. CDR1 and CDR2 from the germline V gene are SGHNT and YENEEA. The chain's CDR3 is CASSSGGRKQYF. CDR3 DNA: TGTGCCAGCAGCTCGGGCGGGAGGAAGCAGTATTTT.

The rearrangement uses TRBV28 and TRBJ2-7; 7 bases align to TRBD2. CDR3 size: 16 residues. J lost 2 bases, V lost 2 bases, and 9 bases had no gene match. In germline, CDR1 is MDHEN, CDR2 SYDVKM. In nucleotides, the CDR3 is TGTGCCAGCAGTTTAAGTTTGGGGGGGTCTACCTACGAGCAGTACTTC. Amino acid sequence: CASSLSLGGSTYEQYF. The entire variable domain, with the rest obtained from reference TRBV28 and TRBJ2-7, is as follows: DVKVTQSSRYLVKRTGEKVFLECVQDMDHENMFWYRQDPGLGLRLIYFSYDVKMKEKGDIPEGYSVSREKKERFSLILESASTNQTSMYLCASSLSLGGSTYEQYFGPGTRLTVT.

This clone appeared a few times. CDR3 coding DNA: TGTGCCAGCTCACCCGGAGGACAGGGCTTTTACGAGCAGTACTTC. Translating gives CASSPGGQGFYEQYF. The J gene is TRBJ2-7, the V gene TRBV18; 8 positions match TRBD1. V shed 3 bases, J shed 4 bases, and the junction held 8 bases outside the gene matches. This CDR3 has 15 residues. The germline CDR1 and CDR2 sequences are KGHSH and LQKENI.

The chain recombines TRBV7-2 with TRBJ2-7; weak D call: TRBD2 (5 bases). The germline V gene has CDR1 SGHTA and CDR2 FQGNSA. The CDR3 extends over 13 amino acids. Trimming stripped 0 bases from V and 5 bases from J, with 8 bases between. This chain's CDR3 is CASSLAREDEQYF. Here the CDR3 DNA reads TGTGCCAGCAGCTTAGCGAGGGAAGACGAGCAGTACTTC.

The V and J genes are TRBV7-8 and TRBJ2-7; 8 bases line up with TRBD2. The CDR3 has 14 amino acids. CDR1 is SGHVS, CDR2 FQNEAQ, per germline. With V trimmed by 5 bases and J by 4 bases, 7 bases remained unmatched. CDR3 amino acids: CASSPEAGAYEQYF. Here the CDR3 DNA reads TGTGCCAGCAGCCCAGAAGCGGGGGCATACGAGCAGTACTTC. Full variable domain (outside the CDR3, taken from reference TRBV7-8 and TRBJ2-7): GAGVSQSPRYKVAKRGQDVALRCDPISGHVSLFWYQQALGQGPEFLTYFQNEAQLDKSGLPSDRFFAERPEGSVSTLKIQRTQQEDSAVYLCASSPEAGAYEQYFGPGTRLTVT.

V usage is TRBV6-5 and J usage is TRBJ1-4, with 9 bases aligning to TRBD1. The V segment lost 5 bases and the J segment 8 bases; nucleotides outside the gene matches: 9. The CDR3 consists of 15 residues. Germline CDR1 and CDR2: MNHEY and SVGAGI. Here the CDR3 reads CASSVQGAGREKLFF. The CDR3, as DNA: TGTGCCAGCAGTGTACAGGGGGCTGGAAGAGAAAAACTGTTTTTT.

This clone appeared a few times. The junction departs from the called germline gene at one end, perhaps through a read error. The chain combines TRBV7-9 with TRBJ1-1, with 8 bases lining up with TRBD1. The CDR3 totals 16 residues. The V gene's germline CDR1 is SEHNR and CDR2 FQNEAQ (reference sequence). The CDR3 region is CSSSLTGTGLNTEAFF. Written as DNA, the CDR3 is TGTTCCAGCAGCTTAACCGGGACAGGACTGAACACTGAAGCTTTCTTT. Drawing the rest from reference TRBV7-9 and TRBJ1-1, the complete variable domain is DTGVSQNPRHKITKRGQNVTFRCDPISEHNRLYWYRQTLGQGPEFLTYFQNEAQLEKSRLLSDRFSAERPKGSFSTLEIQRTEQGDSAMYLCSSSLTGTGLNTEAFFGQGTRLTVV.

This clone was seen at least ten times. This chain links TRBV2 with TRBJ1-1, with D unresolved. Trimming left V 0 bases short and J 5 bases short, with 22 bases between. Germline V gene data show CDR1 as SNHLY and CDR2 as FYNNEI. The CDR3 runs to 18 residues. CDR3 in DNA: TGTGCCAGCAGTGAAGCGGCGGACCCGGGAGGAGGTCGGACTGAAGCTTTCTTT. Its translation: CASSEAADPGGGRTEAFF.

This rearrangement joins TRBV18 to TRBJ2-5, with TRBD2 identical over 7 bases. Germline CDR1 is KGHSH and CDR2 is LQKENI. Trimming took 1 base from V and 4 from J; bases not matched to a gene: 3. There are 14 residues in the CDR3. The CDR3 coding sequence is TGTGCCAGCTCACCACGCGGGAGTGGAGAGACCCAGTACTTC. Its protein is CASSPRGSGETQYF.

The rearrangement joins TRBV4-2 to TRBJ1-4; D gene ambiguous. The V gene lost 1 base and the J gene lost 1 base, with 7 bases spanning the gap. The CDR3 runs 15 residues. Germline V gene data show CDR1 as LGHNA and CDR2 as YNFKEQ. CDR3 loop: CASSQARGTNEKLFF. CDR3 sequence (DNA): TGTGCCAGCAGCCAAGCTCGGGGAACTAATGAAAAACTGTTTTTT.

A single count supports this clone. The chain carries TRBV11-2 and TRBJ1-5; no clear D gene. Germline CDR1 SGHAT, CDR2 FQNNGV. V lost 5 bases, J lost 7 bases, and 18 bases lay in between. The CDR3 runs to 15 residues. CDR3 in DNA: TGTGCCAGCAGCCAAGGAGGAATTCTAGGGCAGCCCCAGCATTTT. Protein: CASSQGGILGQPQHF.